This is a list of T cell receptor beta chains from one sample in a study of T cells after yellow fever vaccination. TCRdb reprocessed the 5' RACE reads via MiXCR and lists one record per CDR3 protein. The repertoire consists of around 63,000 distinct CDR3 sequences, with 6.5% to 8% occurring once and the leading ten covering 36%. The source material was CD8+ T cells sorted from PBMCs, sampled 15 days after the yellow fever booster vaccination. The origin of the receptors is a man aged 25-45 years who received the YFV17D yellow fever vaccine. CDR3s include the opening cysteine and the closing phenylalanine or tryptophan. Fields, in order: clone size, V gene, J gene, D gene, CDR3 DNA, CDR3 protein. D genes are given only for firm matches. Size tells how often a clone was seen (once, few, many) or the class of an expanded clone, and some rows leave it out.

.,TRBV7-9,TRBJ2-7,.,TGTGCCAGCAGCCAAGCCACGTACGAGCAGTACTTC,CASSQATYEQYF
many,TRBV7-8,TRBJ2-7,.,TGTGCCAGCAGCACGGAAGGGGACTACGAGCAGTACTTC,CASSTEGDYEQYF
many,TRBV25-1,TRBJ2-7,.,TGTGCCAGCAGTGAGTTAGGACCCTACGAGCAGTACTTC,CASSELGPYEQYF
many,TRBV6-2/TRBV6-3,TRBJ2-2,.,TGTGCCAGCTTGGGCCGAACCGGGGAGCTGTTTTTT,CASLGRTGELFF
many,TRBV28,TRBJ1-2,.,TGTGCCAGCAGTTTGTCCGGGCCCGGGAATGGCTACACCTTC,CASSLSGPGNGYTF
many,TRBV29-1,TRBJ2-5,TRBD2,TGCAGCGTTGAAGCACTAGCGGGAGGGCCGCAAGAGACCCAGTACTTC,CSVEALAGGPQETQYF
many,TRBV30,TRBJ1-5,.,TGTGCCTGGATACGAGGGTGTTGCAATCAGCCCCAGCATTTT,CAWIRGCCNQPQHF
.,TRBV27,TRBJ2-2,.,TGTGCCAGCAGTCTTCGAGGGGGCGGGGAGCTGTTTTTT,CASSLRGGGELFF
many,TRBV12-3/TRBV12-4,TRBJ2-5,TRBD2,TGTGCCAGCAGCCCCCCCTTCTCTAGCGGGAGTCAAGAGACCCAGTACTTC,CASSPPFSSGSQETQYF
many,TRBV6-2/TRBV6-3,TRBJ1-1,.,TGTGCCAGCAGTTTAGGGTACACTGAAGCTTTCTTT,CASSLGYTEAFF
many,TRBV7-9,TRBJ2-1,.,TGTGCCAGCAGCTTAGGTGTGAGCTTAGACTACAATGAGCAGTTCTTC,CASSLGVSLDYNEQFF
many,TRBV5-1,TRBJ2-1,TRBD2,TGCGCCAGCAGCCTGGGGGGGGGCTACAATGAGCAGTTCTTC,CASSLGGGYNEQFF
many,TRBV21-1,TRBJ2-7,.,TGTGCCAGTCAAATAATGGACGGATCCTACGAGCAGTACTTC,CASQIMDGSYEQYF
many,TRBV14,TRBJ2-2,TRBD2,TGTGCCAGCAGCCGCTACCGACTAGCGGTGAACACCGGGGAGCTGTTTTTT,CASSRYRLAVNTGELFF
many,TRBV20-1,TRBJ1-1,.,TGCAGTGCTAGAAATTTGGGAATACAGGAAGCTTTCTTT,CSARNLGIQEAFF
.,TRBV6-2/TRBV6-3,TRBJ2-1,.,TGTGCCAGCAGTCTATCTAGAACTGAGCAGTTCTTC,CASSLSRTEQFF
many,TRBV25-1,TRBJ1-4,TRBD1,TGTGCCAGCAGTGACCTGACAGGGCGGGTGGATGAAAAACTGTTTTTT,CASSDLTGRVDEKLFF
.,TRBV7-6,TRBJ2-7,TRBD2,TGTGCCAGCAGCTTAGTGGGACTAGCGAACGAGCAGTACTTC,CASSLVGLANEQYF
many,TRBV5-1,TRBJ2-7,TRBD1,TGCGCCAGCGGGCCGGGACAGGGTCCCTACGAGCAGTACTTC,CASGPGQGPYEQYF
medium-sized,TRBV12-3/TRBV12-4,TRBJ2-1,.,TGTGCCAGCAGTTTAGCGGGTAGCGCTGAGCAGTTCTTC,CASSLAGSAEQFF
.,TRBV9,TRBJ1-2,.,TGTGCCAGCAGCGCCTCGGGTGGCTACACCTTC,CASSASGGYTF
.,TRBV29-1,TRBJ1-1,.,TGCAGCGTTGAAGAGAACGCTGAAGCTTTCTTT,CSVEENAEAFF
many,TRBV5-1,TRBJ2-7,.,TGCGCCAGCAGCTTGGATGGCCTTGGCAGGGTGGAAGCCAGCGAGCAGTACTTC,CASSLDGLGRVEASEQYF
many,TRBV5-6,TRBJ2-1,.,TGTGCCAGCAGCTTGGGGGAAGCGGAACTACGGTACAATGAGCAGTTCTTC,CASSLGEAELRYNEQFF
many,TRBV9,TRBJ2-3,.,TGTGCCAGCAGCGTAGGGGCAGATACGCAGTATTTT,CASSVGADTQYF
many,TRBV2,TRBJ2-2,.,TGTGCCAGCTTCAGTGTCGGGGAGCTGTTTTTT,CASFSVGELFF
many,TRBV27,TRBJ1-4,.,TGTGCCAGCAGTGCCGGGACAATCACTGAAAAACTGTTTTTT,CASSAGTITEKLFF
many,TRBV11-2,TRBJ2-7,.,TGTGCCAGCAGCTTATTTGGCGGTCTGGCCTACGAGCAGTACTTC,CASSLFGGLAYEQYF
.,TRBV5-1,TRBJ2-5,TRBD2,TGCGCCAGCAGTCGCCCGACTAGCGGGAGACAAGAGACCCAGTACTTC,CASSRPTSGRQETQYF
many,TRBV7-9,TRBJ1-4,.,TGTGCCAGCAGCGAGCTCCTCGGATATAATGAAAAACTGTTTTTT,CASSELLGYNEKLFF
many,TRBV4-3,TRBJ2-1,.,TGCGCCAGCAGCCAAGGACAGTTCAAGTTCTTC,CASSQGQFKFF
many,TRBV9,TRBJ2-7,.,TGTGCCAGCAGCGTAGCTTCAGGGCTTAGTTACGAGCAGTACTTC,CASSVASGLSYEQYF
many,TRBV7-9,TRBJ1-2,.,TGTGCCAGCACCCATCCCAGCCAGGGGCCTAACTATGGCTACACCTTC,CASTHPSQGPNYGYTF
few,TRBV5-4,TRBJ2-7,TRBD2,TGTGCCAGCAGCTGGACTAGCGGATCGCCCCACTCCTACGAGCAGTACTTC,CASSWTSGSPHSYEQYF
many,TRBV10-3,TRBJ2-5,.,TGTGCCATCAGTGGGAGGGAGGGGGTCCAAGAGACCCAGTACTTC,CAISGREGVQETQYF
many,TRBV7-8,TRBJ2-5,.,TGTGCCAGCAGCCATGGGGAGACCCAGTACTTC,CASSHGETQYF
many,TRBV25-1,TRBJ2-2,TRBD2,TGTGCCAGCAGTCGGTTAGCGGGAGGGGCCGGGGAGCTGTTTTTT,CASSRLAGGAGELFF
.,TRBV20-1,TRBJ2-1,TRBD2,TGCAGTGCTCCCACCGGGACTAGCGGGAGCAATGAGCAGTTCTTC,CSAPTGTSGSNEQFF
many,TRBV12-3/TRBV12-4,TRBJ2-5,.,TGTGCCAGCAGTTCAGCAGGGAAGGAGACCCAGTACTTC,CASSSAGKETQYF
many,TRBV7-2,TRBJ2-7,TRBD1,TGTGCCAGCAGCTCAGAGCGACAGGGGAGTGCCTACGAGCAGTACTTC,CASSSERQGSAYEQYF
many,TRBV30,TRBJ2-1,.,TGTGCCTGGAGCCCACAGACGGGATCGGAGTTCTTC,CAWSPQTGSEFF
many,TRBV5-1,TRBJ1-4,.,TGCGCCAGCAGCTTTTCGTCTGACCCGGTGGCAGATGAAAAACTGTTTTTT,CASSFSSDPVADEKLFF
.,TRBV9,TRBJ2-7,.,TGTGCCAGCAGTGCACTAGGTGGGGAGCAGTACTTC,CASSALGGEQYF
many,TRBV7-6,TRBJ2-3,.,TGTGCCAGCAGGTCACGCCCAGAGCGGGCAGATACGCAGTATTTT,CASRSRPERADTQYF
.,TRBV11-2,TRBJ2-1,.,TGTGCCAGCAGCTTGATCGGCTCCTACAATGAGCAGTTCTTC,CASSLIGSYNEQFF
many,TRBV10-2,TRBJ2-3,TRBD2,TGCGCCAGCAGTCCGAGCGGGGGCGGTACGCAGTATTTT,CASSPSGGGTQYF
.,TRBV2,TRBJ2-1,TRBD2,TGTGCCTGCAGCTCCTCACCCTTATCTAGCGGGGCCTCCTACAATGAGCAGTTCTTC,CACSSSPLSSGASYNEQFF
.,TRBV30,TRBJ1-1,.,TGTGCCTGGAGTGAAGCTGGGAACACTGAAGCTTTCTTT,CAWSEAGNTEAFF
many,TRBV12-3/TRBV12-4,TRBJ1-2,.,TGTGCCAGCAGTGCCGGTCAACAGGCCTCCGACTATGGCTACACCTTC,CASSAGQQASDYGYTF
many,TRBV3-1,TRBJ2-1,TRBD2,TGTGCCAGCAGCCAAGACCCCCTGGCACGGACTAGCGTTCGTGAGCAGTTCTTC,CASSQDPLARTSVREQFF
many,TRBV29-1,TRBJ2-1,TRBD2,TGCAGCGTTGAGATGACTAGCGGGAGGCTTCTCTACAATGAGCAGTTCTTC,CSVEMTSGRLLYNEQFF
.,TRBV5-6,TRBJ2-1,.,TGTGCCAGCAGCTCCGGGACGGCGATCTACAATGAGCAGTTCTTC,CASSSGTAIYNEQFF
many,TRBV6-6,TRBJ2-7,.,TGTGCCAGCAGCACCCGGAGCTACGAGCAGTACTTC,CASSTRSYEQYF
large,TRBV23-1,TRBJ2-3,.,TGCGCCAGCAGCCAAATAACCAAGGGGCAAGATACGCAGTATTTT,CASSQITKGQDTQYF
many,TRBV14,TRBJ1-3,.,TGTGCCAGCAGCCAAGATACCGGGTTTAACTCTGGAAACACCATATATTTT,CASSQDTGFNSGNTIYF
many,TRBV4-3,TRBJ2-2,TRBD2,TGCGCCAGCAGCCCCGGGACTAGCGGGACTGCCGGGGAGCTGTTTTTT,CASSPGTSGTAGELFF
many,TRBV12-3/TRBV12-4,TRBJ2-5,.,TGTGCCAGCAGTTTGCCGGGGTCAGAGACCCAGTACTTC,CASSLPGSETQYF
many,TRBV7-9,TRBJ2-7,.,TGTGCCACCCTCGGGGCAGGGGACTACGAGCAGTACTTC,CATLGAGDYEQYF
many,TRBV28,TRBJ2-2,.,TGTGCCAGCAGACGTCCCCGGGGAGCGACCACCGGGGAGCTGTTTTTT,CASRRPRGATTGELFF
few,TRBV14,TRBJ2-1,TRBD2,TGTGCCAGCAGCCGCTTGGGACTAGTGGGCTACAATGAGCAGTTCTTC,CASSRLGLVGYNEQFF